These 4 T cell receptor beta chains came from one sample sequenced in a study of T cell responses to AZD1222 COVID-19 vaccine. Measured with immunoSEQ multiplex PCR; TCRdb has only the in-frame clones, and not every one. The sample has about 84,000 clones, 80% to 90% seen once. This specimen was peripheral blood, taken 28 days after the second AZD1222 dose. The origin of the receptors is an adult who received the AZD1222 COVID-19 vaccine.

The rearrangement uses TRBV6-5 and TRBJ1-5, with D hard to call. Trimming pared 7 bases from V and 6 bases from J, leaving 13 bases between. Germline V gene sequence: CDR1 MNHEY, CDR2 SVGAGI. This CDR3 has 13 residues. CDR3 DNA sequence: TGTGCCAGCATTCTCTACGGAGGTCAGCCCCAGCATTTT. Protein: CASILYGGQPQHF.

The CDR3 region is CAWSPRGGRAEQYV. CDR3 nucleotide sequence: TGTGCCTGGAGTCCCCGGGGGGGAAGGGCCGAGCAGTACGTC. The chain combines TRBV30 with TRBJ2-7; 8 nucleotides agree with TRBD2. Per germline, CDR1 GTSNPN and CDR2 SVGIG (reference sequence). With 2 bases clipped from V and 6 bases from J, the junction kept 9 bases outside the gene matches. The CDR3 contains 14 residues.

Of note for this clone: Compared with germline, one end of the junction differs, possibly owing to a read error. CDR3 residues: CASSRDSNNEQFF. In DNA, the CDR3 is TGCGCCAGCAGCAGAGACTCCAACAATGAGCAGTTCTTC. The J gene is TRBJ2-1, the V gene TRBV5-1, with no clear D. The V gene's germline CDR1 is SGHRS and CDR2 YFSETQ. The CDR3 has 13 residues.

The V call is TRBV24-1, the J call TRBJ2-1; 10 nucleotides line up with TRBD1. The V and J ends lost 0 bases and 7 bases, in that order; junction bases with no gene match: 5. CDR3 length equals 16 residues. Germline V CDR1 and CDR2: KGHDR, SFDVKD. CDR3 sequence reads: CATSDLGDRGLNEQFF. The CDR3 nucleotides read TGTGCCACCAGTGATTTGGGGGACAGGGGCCTAAATGAGCAGTTCTTC.